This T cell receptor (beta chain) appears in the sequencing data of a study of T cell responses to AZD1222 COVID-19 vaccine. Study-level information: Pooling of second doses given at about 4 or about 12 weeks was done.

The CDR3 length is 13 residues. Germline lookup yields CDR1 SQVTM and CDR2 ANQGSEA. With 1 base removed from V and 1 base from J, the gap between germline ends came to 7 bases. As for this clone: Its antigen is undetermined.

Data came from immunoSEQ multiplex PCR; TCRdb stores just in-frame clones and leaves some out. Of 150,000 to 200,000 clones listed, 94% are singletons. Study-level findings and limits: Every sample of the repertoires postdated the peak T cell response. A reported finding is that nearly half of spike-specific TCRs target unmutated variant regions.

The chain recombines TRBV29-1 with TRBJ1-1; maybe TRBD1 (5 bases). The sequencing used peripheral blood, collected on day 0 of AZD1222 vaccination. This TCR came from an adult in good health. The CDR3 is CSVEGRGNTEAFF. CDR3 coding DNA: TGCAGCGTTGAAGGGAGGGGGAACACTGAAGCTTTCTTT.